The 8 T cell receptor beta chains listed next were all sequenced from one sample in a study of blood T cell repertoires in COVID-19. The assay was immunoSEQ multiplex PCR, and TCRdb's table has in-frame clones only and misses some. Seen here are 150,000 to 200,000 clones, 80% to 90% observed once, and the top ten hold under 2%. Sequenced: peripheral blood. These receptor sequences come from a man aged 18 to 29 who had recovered from COVID-19.

The J gene is TRBJ1-1, the V gene TRBV19; TRBD1 matches at 9 bases. The J segment lost 6 bases and the V segment lost 6 bases, leaving 11 bases of the junction unmatched. The CDR3 is 15 residues long. Germline lookup yields CDR1 LNHDA and CDR2 SQIVND (reference sequence). Written as DNA, the CDR3 is TGTGCCAGTAGGTCCGGGACAGGGAAATTTCCTGAAGCTTTCTTT. Protein sequence: CASRSGTGKFPEAFF. The complete variable domain, with remaining parts taken from reference TRBV19 and TRBJ1-1, reads DGGITQSPKYLFRKEGQNVTLSCEQNLNHDAMYWYRQDPGQGLRLIYYSQIVNDFQKGDIAEGYSVSREKKESFPLTVTSAQKNPTAFYLCASRSGTGKFPEAFFGQGTRLTVV.

The V call is TRBV5-1, the J call TRBJ1-2, with 10 bases that match TRBD1. The germline CDR1 and CDR2 sequences are SGHRS and YFSETQ. The CDR3 is made up of 14 amino acids. The V and J ends lost 2 bases and 5 bases, in that order; junction bases with no gene match: 3. The DNA for the CDR3 is TGCGCCAGCAGCTTCGGGACAGGGGAGTATGGCTACACCTTC. Amino acid sequence: CASSFGTGEYGYTF.

The V gene is TRBV7-2, the J gene TRBJ1-3; D unresolved. The V gene's germline CDR1 is SGHTA and CDR2 FQGNSA. V was pared by 1 base and J by 2 bases, with 12 bases between. CDR3 length: 16 amino acids. The CDR3: CASSLVTQAPGNTIYF. In DNA, the CDR3 is TGTGCCAGCAGCTTAGTTACTCAGGCTCCTGGAAACACCATATATTTT.

The V gene is TRBV19, the J gene TRBJ2-3; 8 bases agree with TRBD1. With 9 bases clipped from V and 1 base from J, the junction kept 9 bases outside the gene matches. The CDR3 sequence is 15 residues long. The germline V gene encodes CDR1 LNHDA and CDR2 SQIVND (reference sequence). CDR3 nucleotide sequence: TGTGCCAGCTCCCAGGGGGCTAAGCGCACAGATACGCAGTATTTT. Protein product: CASSQGAKRTDTQYF.

The J gene is TRBJ2-7, the V gene TRBV27; the match to TRBD2 covers 10 bases. Germline CDR1 is MNHEY and CDR2 is SMNVEV (reference sequence). The CDR3 covers 15 residues. The J segment lost 4 bases and the V segment lost 0 bases, leaving 3 bases of the junction unmatched. As DNA, the CDR3 is TGTGCCAGCAGTTTATCCTTAGCGGGAGGTTACGAGCAGTACTTC. Translation gives CASSLSLAGGYEQYF.

J is TRBJ2-5 and V is TRBV19; 9 bases line up with TRBD2. Germline V gene data show CDR1 as LNHDA and CDR2 as SQIVND (reference sequence). The CDR3 runs 14 residues. Losses at the gene ends were 7 bases for V and 5 bases for J; bases not matched to a gene: 8. CDR3 amino acids: CASKAGGPLETQYF. DNA for the CDR3: TGTGCCAGTAAGGCGGGAGGGCCCTTGGAGACCCAGTACTTC.

The chain combines TRBV5-1 with TRBJ2-3, with D tentatively TRBD2 (5 bases). Germline V gives CDR1 SGHRS, CDR2 YFSETQ. Trimming shortened V by 7 bases and J by 6 bases, and 21 bases separated the two germline ends. The CDR3 spans 15 residues. The CDR3 is CASGAYGGSTDTQYF. The CDR3 coding sequence is TGCGCCAGCGGCGCCTATGGAGGCAGTACGGATACGCAGTATTTT.

The chain joins TRBV19 to TRBJ1-3; D not resolved. V lost 5 bases, J lost 8 bases, and 10 bases lay in between. The CDR3 loop spans 12 amino acids. Germline CDR1 LNHDA, CDR2 SQIVND (reference sequence). CDR3 in DNA: TGTGCCAGTAGTTGGACCGGGGACACCATATATTTT. Its protein is CASSWTGDTIYF.